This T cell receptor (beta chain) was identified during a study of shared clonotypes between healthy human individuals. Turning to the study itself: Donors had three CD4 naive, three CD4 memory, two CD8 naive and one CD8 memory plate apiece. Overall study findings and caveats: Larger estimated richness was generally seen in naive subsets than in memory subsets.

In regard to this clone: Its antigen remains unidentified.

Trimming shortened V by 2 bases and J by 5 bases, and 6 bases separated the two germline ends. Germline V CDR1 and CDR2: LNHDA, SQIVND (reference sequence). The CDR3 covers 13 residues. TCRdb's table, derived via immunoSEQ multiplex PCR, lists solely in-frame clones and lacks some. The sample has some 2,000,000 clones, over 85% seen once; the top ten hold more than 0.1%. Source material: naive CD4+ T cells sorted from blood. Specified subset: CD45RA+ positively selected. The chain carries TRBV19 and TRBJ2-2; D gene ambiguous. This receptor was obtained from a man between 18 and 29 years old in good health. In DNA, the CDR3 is TGTGCCAGTAGTATAAAGGGAACCGGGGAGCTGTTTTTT. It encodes CASSIKGTGELFF.